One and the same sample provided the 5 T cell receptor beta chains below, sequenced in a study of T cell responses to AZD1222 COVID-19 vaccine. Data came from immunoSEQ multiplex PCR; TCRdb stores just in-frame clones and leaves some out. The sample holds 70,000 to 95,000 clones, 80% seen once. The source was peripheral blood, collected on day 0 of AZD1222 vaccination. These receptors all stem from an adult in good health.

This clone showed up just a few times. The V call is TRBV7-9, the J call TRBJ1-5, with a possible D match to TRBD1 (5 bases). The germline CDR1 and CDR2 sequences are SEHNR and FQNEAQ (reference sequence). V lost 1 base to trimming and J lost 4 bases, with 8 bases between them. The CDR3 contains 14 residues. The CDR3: CASSLGQGNQPQHF. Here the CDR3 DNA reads TGTGCCAGCAGCTTAGGCCAGGGAAATCAGCCCCAGCATTTT.

The CDR3 nucleotides read TGTGCCTGGAGTATGATAGGGGCCCAGCATTTT. This gives the protein CAWSMIGAQHF. The chain joins TRBV30 to TRBJ1-5; possible D gene TRBD1, 5 bases. V was cut by 2 bases and J by 11 bases, with 10 bases left in between. There are 11 residues in the CDR3. Germline CDR1 is GTSNPN and CDR2 is SVGIG (reference sequence).

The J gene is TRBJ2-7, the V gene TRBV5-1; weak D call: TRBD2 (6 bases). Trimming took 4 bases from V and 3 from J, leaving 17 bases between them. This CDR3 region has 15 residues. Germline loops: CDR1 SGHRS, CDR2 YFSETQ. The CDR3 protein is CASSGTGSVNYEQYF. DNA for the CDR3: TGCGCCAGCAGCGGAACCGGGAGTGTAAACTACGAGCAGTACTTC.

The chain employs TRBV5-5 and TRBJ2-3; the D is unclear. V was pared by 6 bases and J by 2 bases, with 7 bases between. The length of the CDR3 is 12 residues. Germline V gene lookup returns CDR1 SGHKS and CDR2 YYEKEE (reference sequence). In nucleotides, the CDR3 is TGTGCCAGCACCTCCCACACAGATACGCAGTATTTT. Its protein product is CASTSHTDTQYF. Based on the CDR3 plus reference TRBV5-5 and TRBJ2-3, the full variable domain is DAGVTQSPTHLIKTRGQQVTLRCSPISGHKSVSWYQQVLGQGPQFIFQYYEKEERGRGNFPDRFSARQFPNYSSELNVNALLLGDSALYLCASTSHTDTQYFGPGTRLTVL.

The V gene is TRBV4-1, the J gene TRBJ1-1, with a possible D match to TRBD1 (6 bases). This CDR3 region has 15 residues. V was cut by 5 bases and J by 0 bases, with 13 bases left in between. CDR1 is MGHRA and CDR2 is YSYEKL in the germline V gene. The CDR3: CASSVVGGMNTEAFF. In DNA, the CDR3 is TGCGCCAGCAGCGTCGTAGGGGGAATGAACACTGAAGCTTTCTTT.